Sequencing of this T cell receptor beta chain was carried out in a study of control samples from healthy donors and cancer patients. Profiling relied on immunoSEQ multiplex PCR, and the TCRdb table lists in-frame clones only, not all of them. The table shows roughly 100,000 clones, with 83% occurring only once. Between the trimmed V and J ends, which lost 7 bases and 0 bases, there was a span of 10 bases. Germline loops: CDR1 SNHLY, CDR2 FYNNEI. The CDR3 totals 14 residues. Sequenced input: blood. V usage is TRBV2 and J usage is TRBJ1-5, with D hard to call. This receptor was identified in a woman in her forties or fifties in good health. CDR3 coding DNA: TGTGCCAGCAATGAGAATTATAGCAATCAGCCCCAGCATTTT. Translating gives CASNENYSNQPQHF. The full variable domain, in which reference TRBV2 and TRBJ1-5 provide the parts outside the CDR3, is EPEVTQTPSHQVTQMGQEVILRCVPISNHLYFYWYRQILGQKVEFLVSFYNNEISEKSEIFDDQFSVERPDGSNFTLKIRSTKLEDSAMYFCASNENYSNQPQHFGDGTRLSIL.